A selection of T cell receptor beta chains follows, all from one sample in a study of cytomegalovirus exposure and HLA in healthy donors. TCRdb keeps only in-frame clones here, not all; method: immunoSEQ multiplex PCR. The sample records about 70,000 clones, 80% to 90% being singletons. Specimen: PBMCs. These TCRs come from a woman in her twenties or thirties in good health and CMV-seronegative. CDR3s include the opening cysteine and the closing phenylalanine or tryptophan. D genes are given only for firm matches. Some rows mark clone size as missing; the rest say once, few, many or name a class of expanded clone.

V gene	D gene	clone size	J gene	CDR3 DNA	CDR3 protein
TRBV2	TRBD1	NA	TRBJ2-5	TGTGCCAGCAGTGACTGGGACAGGGGGCGGGAGACCCAGTACTTC	CASSDWDRGRETQYF
TRBV15	TRBD1	NA	TRBJ2-7	TGTGCCACCAGCACCCGGGACAGCCTCCTCTACGAGCAGTACTTC	CATSTRDSLLYEQYF
TRBV15	NA	NA	TRBJ2-3	TGTGCCACCAGCACTGGGGGGAACACAGATACGCAGTATTTT	CATSTGGNTDTQYF
TRBV9	TRBD1	NA	TRBJ1-2	TGTGCCAGCAGCGTTCAGGACAGGGGGTCTAACTATGGCTACACCTTC	CASSVQDRGSNYGYTF
TRBV18	NA	NA	TRBJ1-2	TGTGCCAGCTCTCCCTCAAGGGGGGGTTCCTATGGCTACACCTTC	CASSPSRGGSYGYTF
TRBV30	NA	NA	TRBJ1-5	TGTGCCTGGAGCGGCGGGGCCATCTGGGGCAATCAGCCCCAGCATTTT	CAWSGGAIWGNQPQHF
TRBV27	NA	once	TRBJ2-5	TGTGCCAGCAGTTTATCCCCGGGACTCCACCGAACGGAGCAGTACTTC	CASSLSPGLHRTEQYF
TRBV5-1	NA	NA	TRBJ1-5	TGCGCCAGCAGCTTGGGGGGGCGAAATCAGCCCCAGCATTTT	CASSLGGRNQPQHF
TRBV25-1	TRBD2	NA	TRBJ2-3	TGTGCCAGCAGTCTAGCGGGCACAGATACGCAGTATTTT	CASSLAGTDTQYF
TRBV6-5	NA	NA	TRBJ1-1	TGTGCCAGCAGTTATAGGCCGGGGACTGAAGCTTTCTTT	CASSYRPGTEAFF
TRBV2	NA	NA	TRBJ1-1	TGTGCCAGCAGGCCTAGCACAGCAATGAACACTGAAGCTTTCTTT	CASRPSTAMNTEAFF
TRBV19	NA	NA	TRBJ1-1	TGTGCCTCAACGGGGTCTTCGGTATTTGGTAATGAAGCTTTCTTT	CASTGSSVFGNEAFF
TRBV5-1	TRBD1	NA	TRBJ2-7	TGCGCCAGCAGCATTCGGACAGGACACCACGAGCAGTACTTC	CASSIRTGHHEQYF
TRBV28	TRBD1	NA	TRBJ2-7	TGTGCCAGCAGTCCCGCCTGGGACAGGGACGAGCAGTACTTC	CASSPAWDRDEQYF
TRBV27	NA	NA	TRBJ2-7	TGTGCCAGCAGTTTGACCCTAGGACTGACCTACGAGCAGTACTTC	CASSLTLGLTYEQYF
TRBV7-9	TRBD2	NA	TRBJ2-5	TGTGCCAGCCTTCTAGCGGGACTAGGGGAGACCCAGTACTTC	CASLLAGLGETQYF
TRBV19	TRBD1	NA	TRBJ1-1	TGTGCCAGTAGGGCAGGGGGCACTGAAGCTTTCTTT	CASRAGGTEAFF
TRBV6-1	TRBD1	NA	TRBJ1-2	TGTGCCATCCCCTACCGGGACAGGGGTGGCGGCTACACCTTC	CAIPYRDRGGGYTF
TRBV19	TRBD2	NA	TRBJ2-1	TGTGCCAGTAGTCGGGGTGGGACTAGTAGAAATGAGCAGTTCTTC	CASSRGGTSRNEQFF
TRBV21-1	NA	NA	TRBJ1-2	TGTGCCAGCAGCAAAGACGGGCCAGGGGGTCCGAACTATGGCTACACCTTC	CASSKDGPGGPNYGYTF
TRBV18	NA	NA	TRBJ2-1	TGTGCCAGCTCACCTAGTACAGGGCGGAATGAGCAGTTCTTC	CASSPSTGRNEQFF
TRBV5-5	NA	NA	TRBJ1-5	TGTGCCAGCAGCTTGGAACATGCGGGGAGTCAGCCCCAGCATTTT	CASSLEHAGSQPQHF
TRBV6-5	TRBD1	NA	TRBJ1-5	TGTGCCAGCAGTCGGGACAGCTGGGGCAATCAGCCCCAGCATTTT	CASSRDSWGNQPQHF
TRBV5-1	TRBD1	NA	TRBJ2-7	TGCGCCAGCAGCTGGGACAGAGTCTACGAGCAGTACTTC	CASSWDRVYEQYF
TRBV4-2	NA	NA	TRBJ1-1	TGTGCCAGCAGCCCAGGGCACACTGAAGCTTTCTTT	CASSPGHTEAFF
TRBV5-4	TRBD2	NA	TRBJ2-3	TGTGCCAGCAGCCCAGGACTAGCGGGGGCACATGATACGCAGTATTTT	CASSPGLAGAHDTQYF
TRBV6-6	NA	NA	TRBJ2-3	TGTGCCAGCAGTTACTCGTGGGGGGGCAGCACAGATACGCAGTATTTT	CASSYSWGGSTDTQYF
TRBV6-1	TRBD2	NA	TRBJ2-7	TGTGCCAGCATGGGGGGACTAGCGGGCTCCTACGAGCAGTACTTC	CASMGGLAGSYEQYF
TRBV15	TRBD1	NA	TRBJ1-1	TGTGCCACCAGCAGATCAGGGGGCATGAACACTGAAGCTTTCTTT	CATSRSGGMNTEAFF
TRBV6-5	NA	NA	TRBJ2-6	TGTGCCAGCAGTCCAACAGGGAGTGGGGCCAACGTCCTGACTTTC	CASSPTGSGANVLTF
TRBV5-4	TRBD1	few	TRBJ2-1	TGTGCCAGCACTCGGACAGGGGAGCGGAATGAGCAGTTCTTC	CASTRTGERNEQFF
TRBV5-1	TRBD1	once	TRBJ2-2	TGCGCCAGCAGCGGGACAGGGGCGAACACCGGGGAGCTGTTTTTT	CASSGTGANTGELFF